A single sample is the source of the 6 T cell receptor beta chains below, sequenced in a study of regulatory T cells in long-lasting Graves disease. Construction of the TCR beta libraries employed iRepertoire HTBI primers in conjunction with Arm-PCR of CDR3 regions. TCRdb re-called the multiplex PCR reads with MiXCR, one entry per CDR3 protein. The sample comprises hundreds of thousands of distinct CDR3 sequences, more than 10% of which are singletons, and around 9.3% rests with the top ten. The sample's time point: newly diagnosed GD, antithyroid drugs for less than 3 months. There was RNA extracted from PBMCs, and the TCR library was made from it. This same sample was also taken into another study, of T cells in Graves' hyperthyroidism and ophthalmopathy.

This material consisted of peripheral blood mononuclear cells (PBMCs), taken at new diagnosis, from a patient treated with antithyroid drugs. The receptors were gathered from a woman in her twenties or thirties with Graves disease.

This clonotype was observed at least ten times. In DNA, the CDR3 is TGTGCCAGCAGTGACCTGGGAGGCTCCTACGAGCAGTACTTC. It specifies CASSDLGGSYEQYF. The rearrangement links TRBV6-2 or TRBV6-3 to TRBJ2-7; perhaps TRBD2 as D (6 bases). The germline V and J ends were trimmed by 5 bases and 0 bases, with 11 bases remaining between them. The CDR3 length is 14 residues. CDR1 is MNHEY and CDR2 is SVGEGT in the germline V gene.

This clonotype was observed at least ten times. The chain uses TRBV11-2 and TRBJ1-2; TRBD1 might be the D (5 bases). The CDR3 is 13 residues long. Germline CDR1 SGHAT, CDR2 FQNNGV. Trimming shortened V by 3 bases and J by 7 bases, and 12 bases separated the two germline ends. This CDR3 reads CASSFAGGAGYTF. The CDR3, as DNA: TGTGCCAGCAGCTTTGCCGGTGGGGCTGGCTACACCTTC.

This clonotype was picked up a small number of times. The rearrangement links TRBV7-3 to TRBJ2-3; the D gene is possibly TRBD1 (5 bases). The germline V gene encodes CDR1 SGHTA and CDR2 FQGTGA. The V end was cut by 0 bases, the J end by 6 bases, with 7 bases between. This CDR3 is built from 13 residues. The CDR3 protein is CASSLTGPDTQYF. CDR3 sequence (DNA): TGTGCCAGCAGCTTAACGGGGCCGGATACGCAGTATTTT.

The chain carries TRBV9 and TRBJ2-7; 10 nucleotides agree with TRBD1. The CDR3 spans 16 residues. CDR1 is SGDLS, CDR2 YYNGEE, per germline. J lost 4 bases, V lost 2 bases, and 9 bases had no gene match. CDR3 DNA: TGTGCCAGCAGCGTCGATCCGGGACAGGGGACGTACGAGCAGTACTTC. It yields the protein CASSVDPGQGTYEQYF.

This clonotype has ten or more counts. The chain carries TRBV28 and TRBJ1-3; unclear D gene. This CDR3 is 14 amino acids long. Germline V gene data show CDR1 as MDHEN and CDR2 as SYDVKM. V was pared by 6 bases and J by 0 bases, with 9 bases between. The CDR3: CASSQIFSGNTIYF. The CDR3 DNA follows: TGTGCCAGCAGCCAAATATTCTCTGGAAACACCATATATTTT.

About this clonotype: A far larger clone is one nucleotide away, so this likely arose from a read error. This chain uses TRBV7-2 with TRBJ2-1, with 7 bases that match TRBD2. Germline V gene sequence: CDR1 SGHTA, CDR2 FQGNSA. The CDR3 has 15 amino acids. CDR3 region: CASSQSLAAWYEQSF. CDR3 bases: TGTGCCAGCAGCCAGAGCCTAGCGGCCTGGTATGAGCAGTCCTTC.